The 7 T cell receptor beta chains below all came from one sample that was sequenced in a study of regulatory T cells in long-lasting Graves disease. For TCR beta, libraries came from iRepertoire HTBI primers and Arm-PCR of CDR3 regions. TCRdb recomputed calls from the multiplex PCR reads with MiXCR, one row per CDR3 protein. Here the sample spans roughly 500,000 distinct CDR3 sequences, about 14% being singletons. This sample's time point: newly diagnosed GD, antithyroid drugs for less than 3 months. After RNA was extracted from PBMCs, the TCR library was made from it. Separately, the same data were catalogued under a study of T cells in Graves' hyperthyroidism and ophthalmopathy.

This specimen consisted of peripheral blood mononuclear cells (PBMCs), obtained at new diagnosis, from a patient treated with antithyroid drugs. The receptor set was obtained from a man aged 30-40 years with Graves disease.

This clonotype was counted many times. The chain combines TRBV7-2 with TRBJ2-1; D gene ambiguous. The V end lost 3 bases, the J end lost 0 bases, and 9 bases lay between the germline ends. The length of the CDR3 is 15 residues. Germline lookup yields CDR1 SGHTA and CDR2 FQGNSA. In DNA form, the CDR3 reads TGTGCCAGCAGCTTGAGTAGCACCTCCTACAATGAGCAGTTCTTC. It codes for CASSLSSTSYNEQFF.

The chain recombines TRBV6-2 or TRBV6-3 with TRBJ2-3, with D possibly being TRBD1 or TRBD2 (5 bases each). V lost 5 bases and J 0 bases, leaving 15 bases between the germline ends. The CDR3 totals 16 residues. The germline V gene has CDR1 MNHEY and CDR2 SVGEGT. CDR3 residues: CASSPTRGYSTDTQYF. In DNA, the CDR3 is TGTGCCAGCAGTCCAACCCGGGGCTATAGCACAGATACGCAGTATTTT.

Only a few counts were recorded for this clonotype. V gene TRBV10-3 combines with J gene TRBJ2-3, with TRBD2 identical over 11 bases. This CDR3 has 16 residues. Trimming at V came to 10 bases and at J to 5 bases, leaving 14 bases not matched to a gene. CDR1 ENHRY and CDR2 SYGVKD come from the germline V gene. CDR3 in amino acids: CATWEATSGRKDTQYF. CDR3 bases: TGTGCCACCTGGGAGGCAACTAGCGGGAGAAAAGATACGCAGTATTTT.

V and J are TRBV4-2 and TRBJ2-3; TRBD2 aligns across 10 bases. The CDR3 length is 16 residues. The germline gives CDR1 LGHNA, CDR2 YNFKEQ. With V trimmed by 1 base and J by 6 bases, 7 bases remained unmatched. CDR3 sequence (DNA): TGTGCCAGCAGCCAAGCATCTAGCGGGAGCGCGGATACGCAGTATTTT. It codes for CASSQASSGSADTQYF.

V and J are TRBV4-1 and TRBJ1-2, with a tentative D call TRBD1 (6 bases). This CDR3 contains 14 residues. V lost 4 bases and J 4 bases, leaving 13 bases between the germline ends. Germline CDR1 reads MGHRA; CDR2 reads YSYEKL. CDR3 DNA sequence: TGCGCCAGCAGCCGCGGGGGGCCACTCTATGGCTACACCTTC. The encoded protein is CASSRGGPLYGYTF.

There are a few counts of this clonotype. This chain uses TRBV10-3 with TRBJ2-2; D remains unclear. This CDR3 is built from 16 residues. Germline CDR1 ENHRY, CDR2 SYGVKD. The V gene lost 0 bases and the J gene lost 4 bases, with 12 bases spanning the gap. This CDR3 is CAISESSGSSTGELFF. CDR3 sequence (DNA): TGTGCCATCAGTGAGTCCTCCGGGTCCTCCACCGGGGAGCTGTTTTTT.

The table lists this clonotype with many counts. J is TRBJ2-1 and V is TRBV15, with TRBD2 identical over 11 bases. The trim removed 2 bases at V and 4 bases at J, leaving 1 base unmatched. The CDR3 runs to 15 residues. Germline V CDR1 and CDR2: LNHNV, YYDKDF (reference sequence). CDR3 sequence: CATSRTSGGYNEQFF. The CDR3 DNA reads as TGTGCCACCAGCAGAACTAGCGGGGGTTACAATGAGCAGTTCTTC.